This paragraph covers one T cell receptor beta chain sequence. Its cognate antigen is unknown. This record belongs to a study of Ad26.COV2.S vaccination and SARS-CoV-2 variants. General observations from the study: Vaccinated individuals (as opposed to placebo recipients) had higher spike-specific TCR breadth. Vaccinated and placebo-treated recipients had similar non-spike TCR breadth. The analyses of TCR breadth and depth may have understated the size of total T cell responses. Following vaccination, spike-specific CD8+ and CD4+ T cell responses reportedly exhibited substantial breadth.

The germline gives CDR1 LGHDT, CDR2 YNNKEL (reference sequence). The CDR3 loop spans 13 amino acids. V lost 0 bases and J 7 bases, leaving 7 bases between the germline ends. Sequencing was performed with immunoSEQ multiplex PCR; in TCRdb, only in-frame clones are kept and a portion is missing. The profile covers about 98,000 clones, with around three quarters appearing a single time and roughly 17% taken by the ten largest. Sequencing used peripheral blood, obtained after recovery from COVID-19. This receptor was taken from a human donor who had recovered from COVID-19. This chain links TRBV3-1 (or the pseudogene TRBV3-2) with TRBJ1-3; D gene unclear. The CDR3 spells CASSQEGVNTIYF. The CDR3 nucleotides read TGTGCCAGCAGCCAAGAGGGAGTGAACACCATATATTTT.